These 9 T cell receptor beta chains were sequenced from one sample in a study of T cell responses to AZD1222 COVID-19 vaccine. Measured with immunoSEQ multiplex PCR; TCRdb has only the in-frame clones, and not every one. The repertoire holds some 190,000 clones, with approximately 92% as singletons. The specimen was peripheral blood, collected on day 0 of AZD1222 vaccination. Source of these receptors: an adult in good health.

V gene TRBV5-6 combines with J gene TRBJ2-5; D not resolved. The CDR3 runs 13 residues. Looked up from germline, CDR1 is SGHDT and CDR2 is YYEEEE. Trimming cost V 0 bases and J 5 bases, with 8 bases left between them. The CDR3 DNA is TGTGCCAGCAGCTTGGGGCAGGCGGAGACCCAGTACTTC. Protein sequence: CASSLGQAETQYF.

The V call is TRBV6-5, the J call TRBJ1-1; D is unclear. The CDR3 is 14 residues long. V lost 3 bases to trimming and J lost 1 base, with 9 bases between them. Germline assignment: CDR1 MNHEY and CDR2 SVGAGI. The CDR3 DNA is TGTGCCAGCAGTTATACCGCCGCGAACACTGAAGCTTTCTTT. Its translation: CASSYTAANTEAFF.

This clone was seen a single time. DNA of the CDR3: TGTGCCAGCAGCGTATCGGGACAGGGGAAAAACGGGGAGCTGTTTTTT. This sequence encodes CASSVSGQGKNGELFF. This chain links TRBV9 with TRBJ2-2, with TRBD1 identical over 10 bases. Germline V CDR1 and CDR2: SGDLS, YYNGEE. The CDR3 is made up of 16 amino acids. Losses at the gene ends were 1 base for V and 7 bases for J; bases not matched to a gene: 7.

V usage is TRBV5-3 and J usage is TRBJ2-1; D perhaps matches TRBD2 (6 bases). TRBV5-3 is noted as an ORF with a role that remains uncertain. The CDR3 is made up of 16 amino acids. V lost 0 bases to trimming and J lost 2 bases, with 12 bases between them. The chain's CDR3 is CARSLGGGAPYNEQFF. As DNA, the CDR3 is TGTGCCAGAAGCTTGGGAGGCGGGGCCCCCTACAATGAGCAGTTCTTC.

The chain carries TRBV14 and TRBJ1-1; the D is unclear. Trimming removed 2 bases from V and 3 bases from J, with 10 bases in between. The V gene's germline CDR1 is SGHDN and CDR2 FVKESK. This CDR3 spans 14 amino acids. The CDR3 sequence is CASSQFGVDTEAFF. The CDR3 DNA follows: TGTGCCAGCAGCCAATTCGGGGTGGACACTGAAGCTTTCTTT.

The rearrangement joins TRBV7-9 to TRBJ1-5, with D uncertain. CDR3 length: 14 residues. Looked up from germline, CDR1 is SEHNR and CDR2 is FQNEAQ (reference sequence). Between the trimmed V and J ends, which lost 3 bases and 3 bases, there was a span of 9 bases. This CDR3 reads CASSLDGINQPQHF. CDR3 DNA: TGTGCCAGCAGCTTGGATGGCATCAATCAGCCCCAGCATTTT. The variable domain in full, completed from reference TRBV7-9 and TRBJ1-5, reads DTGVSQNPRHKITKRGQNVTFRCDPISEHNRLYWYRQTLGQGPEFLTYFQNEAQLEKSRLLSDRFSAERPKGSFSTLEIQRTEQGDSAMYLCASSLDGINQPQHFGDGTRLSIL.

The V and J genes are TRBV29-1 and TRBJ2-1; a weak D match, TRBD1 (5 bases). Trimming pared 3 bases from V and 4 bases from J, leaving 7 bases between. Germline V gene sequence: CDR1 SQVTM, CDR2 ANQGSEA. This CDR3 has 12 residues. The CDR3 region has the DNA TGCAGCGTTGATTACAGGTACAATGAGCAGTTCTTC. Translating gives CSVDYRYNEQFF.

A single count supports this clone. The chain uses TRBV7-2 and TRBJ2-6; D is uncertain. CDR1 and CDR2 (germline): SGHTA, FQGNSA. V dropped 5 bases and J dropped 1 base, with 15 bases sitting between them. The CDR3 has 17 residues. The CDR3 bases are TGTGCCAGCAGCCTGGGCCGGATAAAGTCTGGGGCCAACGTCCTGACTTTC. It yields the protein CASSLGRIKSGANVLTF.

The chain couples TRBV7-8 to TRBJ1-2, with 7 bases lining up with TRBD1. Germline V lookup: CDR1 SGHVS, CDR2 FQNEAQ. The CDR3 runs 15 residues. V dropped 4 bases and J dropped 2; count of bases not matched to a gene: 7. CDR3 amino acids: CASSSSQGRNYGYTF. The CDR3 coding sequence is TGTGCCAGCAGCTCCTCACAGGGGAGGAACTATGGCTACACCTTC.